The present entry profiles one TCR beta chain with its context. The entry originates in a study of T-cell reconstitution after alpha-beta-depleted transplantation in children. This CDR3 spans 14 amino acids. Germline V gene sequence: CDR1 SEHNR, CDR2 FQNEAQ (reference sequence). V was pared by 4 bases and J by 5 bases, with 12 bases between. Using unique molecular identifiers, the investigators prepared the TCRbeta library. TCRdb re-derived calls from the PCR reads in MiXCR, one entry per CDR3 protein. The table lists roughly 400,000 distinct CDR3 sequences, 20% of them singletons. This clonotype was sampled from a human donor who donated a stem cell graft to a child with acute myeloid leukemia. V and J are TRBV7-9 and TRBJ1-5; a weak D match, TRBD1 (5 bases). The sample consisted of PBMCs from the stem cell graft donor, taken from the stem cell graft. This CDR3 reads CASSWEGRDQPQHF. The DNA of the CDR3 is TGTGCCAGCAGCTGGGAGGGGCGGGATCAGCCCCAGCATTTT.